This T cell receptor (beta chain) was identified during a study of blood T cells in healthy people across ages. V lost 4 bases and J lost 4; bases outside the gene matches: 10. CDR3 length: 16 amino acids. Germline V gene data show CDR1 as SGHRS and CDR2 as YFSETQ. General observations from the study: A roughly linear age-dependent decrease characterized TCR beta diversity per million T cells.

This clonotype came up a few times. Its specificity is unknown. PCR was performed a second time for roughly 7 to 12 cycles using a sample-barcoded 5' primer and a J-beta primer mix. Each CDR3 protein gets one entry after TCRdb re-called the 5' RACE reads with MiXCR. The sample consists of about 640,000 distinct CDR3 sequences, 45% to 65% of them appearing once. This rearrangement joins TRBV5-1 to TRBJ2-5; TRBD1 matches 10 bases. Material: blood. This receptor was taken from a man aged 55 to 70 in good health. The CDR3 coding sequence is TGCGCCAGCAGCACCAGACCTCGGACAGGGGGAGAGACCCAGTACTTC. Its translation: CASSTRPRTGGETQYF.